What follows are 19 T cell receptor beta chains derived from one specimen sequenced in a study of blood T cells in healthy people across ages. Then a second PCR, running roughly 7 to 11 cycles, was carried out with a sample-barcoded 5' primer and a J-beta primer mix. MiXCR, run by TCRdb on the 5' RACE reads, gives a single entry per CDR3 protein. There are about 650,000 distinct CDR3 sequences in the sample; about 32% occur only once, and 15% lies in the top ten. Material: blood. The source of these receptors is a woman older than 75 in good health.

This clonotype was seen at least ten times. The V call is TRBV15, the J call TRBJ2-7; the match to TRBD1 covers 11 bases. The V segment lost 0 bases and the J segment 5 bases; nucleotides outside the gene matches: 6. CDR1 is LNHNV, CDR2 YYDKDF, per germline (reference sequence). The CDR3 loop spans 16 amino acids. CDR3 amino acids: CATSRDGGQGGDEQYF. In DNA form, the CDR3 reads TGTGCCACCAGCAGAGATGGGGGACAGGGGGGAGACGAGCAGTACTTC.

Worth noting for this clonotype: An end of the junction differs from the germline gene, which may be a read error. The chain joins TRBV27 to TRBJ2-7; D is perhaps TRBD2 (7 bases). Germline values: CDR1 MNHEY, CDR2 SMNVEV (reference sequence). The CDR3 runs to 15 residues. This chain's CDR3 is CASSLWGNGGARSVF. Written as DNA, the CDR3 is TGTGCCAGCAGTTTATGGGGAAATGGGGGGGCCAGATCGGTCTTC.

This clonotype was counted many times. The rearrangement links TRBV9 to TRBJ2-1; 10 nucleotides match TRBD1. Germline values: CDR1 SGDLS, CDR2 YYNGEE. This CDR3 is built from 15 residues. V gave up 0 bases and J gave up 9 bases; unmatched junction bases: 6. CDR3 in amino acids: CASSVAGQGFLEQFF. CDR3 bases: TGTGCCAGCAGCGTAGCGGGACAGGGGTTCCTTGAGCAGTTCTTC.

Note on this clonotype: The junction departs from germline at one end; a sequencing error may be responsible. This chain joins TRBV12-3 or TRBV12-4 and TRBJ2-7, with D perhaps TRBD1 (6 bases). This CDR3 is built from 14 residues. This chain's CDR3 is CASSPNRVSYGQYF. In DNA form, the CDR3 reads TGTGCCAGCAGCCCTAACAGGGTTTCCTACGGGCAGTACTTC.

In DNA form, the CDR3 reads TGTGCCAGCAACCTCAATGGACATAGCTCCTACAATGAGCAGTTCTTC. Amino acid sequence: CASNLNGHSSYNEQFF. The chain uses TRBV27 and TRBJ2-1; TRBD1 might be the D (5 bases). V lost 7 bases, J lost 0 bases, and 16 bases lay in between. CDR3 size: 16 residues. The germline gives CDR1 MNHEY, CDR2 SMNVEV (reference sequence).

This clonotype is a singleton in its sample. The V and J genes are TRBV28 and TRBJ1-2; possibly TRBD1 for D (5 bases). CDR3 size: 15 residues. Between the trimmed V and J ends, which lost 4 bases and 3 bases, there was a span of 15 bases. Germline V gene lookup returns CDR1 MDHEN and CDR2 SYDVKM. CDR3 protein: CASSWEVGRDYGYTF. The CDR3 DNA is TGTGCCAGCAGTTGGGAGGTGGGGCGAGACTATGGCTACACCTTC.

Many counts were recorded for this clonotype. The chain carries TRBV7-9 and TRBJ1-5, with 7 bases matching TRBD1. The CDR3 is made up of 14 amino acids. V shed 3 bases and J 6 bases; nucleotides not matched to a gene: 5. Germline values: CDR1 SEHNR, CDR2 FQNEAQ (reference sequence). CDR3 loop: CASSLGTERQPQHF. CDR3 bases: TGTGCCAGCAGCTTGGGGACAGAGCGTCAGCCCCAGCATTTT. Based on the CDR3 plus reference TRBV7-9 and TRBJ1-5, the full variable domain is DTGVSQNPRHKITKRGQNVTFRCDPISEHNRLYWYRQTLGQGPEFLTYFQNEAQLEKSRLLSDRFSAERPKGSFSTLEIQRTEQGDSAMYLCASSLGTERQPQHFGDGTRLSIL.

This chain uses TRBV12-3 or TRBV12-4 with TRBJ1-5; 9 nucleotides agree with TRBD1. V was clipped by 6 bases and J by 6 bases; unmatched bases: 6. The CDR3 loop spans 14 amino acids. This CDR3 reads CASRETGGSQPQHF. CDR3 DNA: TGTGCCAGCAGGGAGACAGGGGGGAGTCAGCCCCAGCATTTT.

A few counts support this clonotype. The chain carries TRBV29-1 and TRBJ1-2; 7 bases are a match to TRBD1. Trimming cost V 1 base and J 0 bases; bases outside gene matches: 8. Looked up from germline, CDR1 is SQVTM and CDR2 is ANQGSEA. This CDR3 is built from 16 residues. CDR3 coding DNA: TGCAGCGTTGAAGGGATGGGACAGCGAGCTAACTATGGCTACACCTTC. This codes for CSVEGMGQRANYGYTF.

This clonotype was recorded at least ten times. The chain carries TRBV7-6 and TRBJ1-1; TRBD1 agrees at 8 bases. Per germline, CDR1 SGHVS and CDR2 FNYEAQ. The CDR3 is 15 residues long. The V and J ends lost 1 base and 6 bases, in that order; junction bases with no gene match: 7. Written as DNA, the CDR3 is TGTGCCAGCAGCTTAGGGACAGGGTCTACCCCTGAAGCTTTCTTT. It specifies CASSLGTGSTPEAFF.

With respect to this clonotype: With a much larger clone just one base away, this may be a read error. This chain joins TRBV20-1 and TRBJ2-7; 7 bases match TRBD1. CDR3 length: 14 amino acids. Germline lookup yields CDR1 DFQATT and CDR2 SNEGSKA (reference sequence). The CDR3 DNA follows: TGCAGTGCTAATATGGGACAGAGGGAGCAAGAGCGGTACTTC. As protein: CSANMGQREQERYF.

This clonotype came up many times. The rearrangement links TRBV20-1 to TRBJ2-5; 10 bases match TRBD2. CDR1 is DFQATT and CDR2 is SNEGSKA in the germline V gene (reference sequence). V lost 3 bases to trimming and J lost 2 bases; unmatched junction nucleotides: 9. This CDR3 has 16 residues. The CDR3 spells CSASHLAGDLQETQYF. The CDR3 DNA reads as TGCAGTGCTAGTCATCTAGCGGGGGACCTACAAGAGACCCAGTACTTC.

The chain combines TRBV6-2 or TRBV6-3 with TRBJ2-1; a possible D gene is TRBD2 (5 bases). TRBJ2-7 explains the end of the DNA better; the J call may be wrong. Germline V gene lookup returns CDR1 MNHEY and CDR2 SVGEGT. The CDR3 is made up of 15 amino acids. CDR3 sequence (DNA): TGTGCCAGCAGTTCCGAGGGAAACTCCTACAATGAGCAGTACTTC. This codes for CASSSEGNSYNEQYF.

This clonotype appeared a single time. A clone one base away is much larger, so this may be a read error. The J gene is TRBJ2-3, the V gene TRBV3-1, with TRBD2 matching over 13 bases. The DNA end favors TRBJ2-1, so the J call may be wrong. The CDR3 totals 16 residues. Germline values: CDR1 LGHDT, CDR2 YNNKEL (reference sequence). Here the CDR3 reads CAGSRLTSGGSNEQFF. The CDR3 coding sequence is TGTGCCGGCAGCCGCTTGACTAGCGGGGGGTCCAATGAGCAGTTCTTC.

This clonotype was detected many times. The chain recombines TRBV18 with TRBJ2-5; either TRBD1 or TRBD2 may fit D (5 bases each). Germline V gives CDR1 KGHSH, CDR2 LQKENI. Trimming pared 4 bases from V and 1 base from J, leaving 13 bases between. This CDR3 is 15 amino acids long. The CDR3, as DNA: TGTGCCAGCTCACTCGGGGCAGCGGTCCAAGAGACCCAGTACTTC. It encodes CASSLGAAVQETQYF.

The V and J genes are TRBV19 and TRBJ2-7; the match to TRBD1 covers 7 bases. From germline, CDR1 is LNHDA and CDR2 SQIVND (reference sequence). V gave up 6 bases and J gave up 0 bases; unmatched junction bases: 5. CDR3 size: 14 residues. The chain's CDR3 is CASRKDRVSYEQYF. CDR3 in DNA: TGTGCCAGTAGGAAAGACAGGGTCTCCTACGAGCAGTACTTC.

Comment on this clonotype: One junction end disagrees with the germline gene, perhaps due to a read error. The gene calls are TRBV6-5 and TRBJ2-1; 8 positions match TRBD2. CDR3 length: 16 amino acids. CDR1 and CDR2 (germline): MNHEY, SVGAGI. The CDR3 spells CANNSLLAGSYDEQFF. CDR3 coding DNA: TGTGCCAACAATAGCCTGTTAGCGGGATCCTACGATGAGCAGTTCTTC.

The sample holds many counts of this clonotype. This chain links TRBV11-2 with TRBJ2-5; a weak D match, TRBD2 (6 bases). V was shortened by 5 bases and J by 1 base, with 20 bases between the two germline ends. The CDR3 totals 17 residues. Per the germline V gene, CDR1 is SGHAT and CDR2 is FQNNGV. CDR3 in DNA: TGTGCCAGCAGCCCAGGAGAGAGGCCCGGGGGCCAAGAGACCCAGTACTTC. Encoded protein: CASSPGERPGGQETQYF.

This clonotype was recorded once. The CDR3 DNA sequence: TGTGCCAGCAGCCACTCTAGCGCATCCTACAATGAGCAGTTCTTC. Translated: CASSHSSASYNEQFF. The rearrangement joins TRBV7-8 to TRBJ2-1; tentatively, D is TRBD2 (6 bases). The CDR3 spans 15 residues. V was shortened by 5 bases and J by 1 base, with 12 bases between the two germline ends. Germline V lookup: CDR1 SGHVS, CDR2 FQNEAQ.